This TCR beta chain was recovered during a study of a mutant IDH1 vaccine in newly diagnosed glioma. In germline, CDR1 is SGHTA, CDR2 FQGNSA. CDR3 length: 14 amino acids. With 0 bases removed from V and 6 bases from J, the gap between germline ends came to 12 bases. Sequencing used immunoSEQ multiplex PCR; TCRdb keeps in-frame clones, though not all of them. The table has about 60,000 clones, around four fifths seen once. Concerning this clone itself: Its specificity is not known.

Time point reported: week 5, during vaccination. Each dose delivered 300 ug of mutant IDH1 20-mer peptide subcutaneously with imiquimod. This TCR was recovered from a woman between 50 and 59 years old with glioma. Material: PBMCs, obtained from a glioma patient whose treatment included an IDH1 peptide vaccine. The V gene is TRBV7-2, the J gene TRBJ2-7; D is unresolved. CDR3 DNA sequence: TGTGCCAGCAGCTTAGCCCCCCCTCGAGGCGAGCAGTACTTC. This gives the protein CASSLAPPRGEQYF.